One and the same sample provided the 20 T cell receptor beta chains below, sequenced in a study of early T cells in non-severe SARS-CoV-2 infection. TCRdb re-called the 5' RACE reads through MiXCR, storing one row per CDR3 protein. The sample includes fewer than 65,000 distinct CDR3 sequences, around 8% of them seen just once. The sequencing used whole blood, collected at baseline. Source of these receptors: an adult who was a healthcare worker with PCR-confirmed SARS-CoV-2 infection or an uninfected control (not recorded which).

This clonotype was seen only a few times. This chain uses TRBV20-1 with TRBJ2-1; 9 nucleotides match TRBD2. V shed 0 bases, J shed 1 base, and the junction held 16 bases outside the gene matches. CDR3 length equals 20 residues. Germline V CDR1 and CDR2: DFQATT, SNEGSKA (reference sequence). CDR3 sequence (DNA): TGCAGTGCTAGAGATTACACTAGCGGGTCCATTAAGGGGTCCTACAATGAGCAGTTCTTC. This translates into CSARDYTSGSIKGSYNEQFF.

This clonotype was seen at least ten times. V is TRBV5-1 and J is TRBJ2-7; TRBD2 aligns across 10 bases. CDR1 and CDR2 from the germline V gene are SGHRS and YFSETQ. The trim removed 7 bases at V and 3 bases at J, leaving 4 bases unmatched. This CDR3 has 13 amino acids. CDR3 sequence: CASSGLADYEQYF. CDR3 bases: TGCGCCAGCTCAGGACTAGCGGACTACGAGCAGTACTTC.

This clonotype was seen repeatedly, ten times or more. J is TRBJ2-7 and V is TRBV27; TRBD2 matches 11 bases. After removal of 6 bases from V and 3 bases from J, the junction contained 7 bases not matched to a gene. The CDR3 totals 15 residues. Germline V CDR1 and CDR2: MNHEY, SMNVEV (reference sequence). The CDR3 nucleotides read TGTGCCAGCAGCTTAGGGACTAGCGGAAGCTACGAGCAGTACTTC. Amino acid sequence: CASSLGTSGSYEQYF.

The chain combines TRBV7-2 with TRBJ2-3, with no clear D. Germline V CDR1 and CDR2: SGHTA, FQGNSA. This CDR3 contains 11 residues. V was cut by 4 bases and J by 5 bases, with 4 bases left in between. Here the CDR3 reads CASSWRDTQYF. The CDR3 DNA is TGTGCCAGCAGCTGGAGAGATACGCAGTATTTT.

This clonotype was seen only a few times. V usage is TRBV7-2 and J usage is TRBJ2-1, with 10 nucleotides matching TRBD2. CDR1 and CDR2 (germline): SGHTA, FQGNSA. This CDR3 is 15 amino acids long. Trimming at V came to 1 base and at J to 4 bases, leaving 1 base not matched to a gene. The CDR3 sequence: CASSLGAGGYNEQFF. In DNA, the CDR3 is TGTGCCAGCAGCTTAGGAGCGGGAGGGTACAATGAGCAGTTCTTC.

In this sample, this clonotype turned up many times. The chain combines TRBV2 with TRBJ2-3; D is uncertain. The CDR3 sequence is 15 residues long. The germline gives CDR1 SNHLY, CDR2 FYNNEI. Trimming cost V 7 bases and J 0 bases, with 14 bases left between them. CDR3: CASKSSSYSTDTQYF. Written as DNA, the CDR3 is TGTGCCAGCAAGTCATCGTCGTATAGCACAGATACGCAGTATTTT.

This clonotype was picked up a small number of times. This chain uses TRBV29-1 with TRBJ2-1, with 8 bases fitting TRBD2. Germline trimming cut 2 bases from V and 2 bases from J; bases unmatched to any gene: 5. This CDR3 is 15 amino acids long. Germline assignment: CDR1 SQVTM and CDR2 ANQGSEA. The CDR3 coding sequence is TGCAGCGTTGAACGGCGGGAGGACCCCTACAATGAGCAGTTCTTC. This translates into CSVERREDPYNEQFF.

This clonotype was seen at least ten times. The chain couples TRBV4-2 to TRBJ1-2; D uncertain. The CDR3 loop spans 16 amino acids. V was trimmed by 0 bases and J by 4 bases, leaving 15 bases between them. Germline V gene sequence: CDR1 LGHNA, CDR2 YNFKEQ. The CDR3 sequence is CASSQDLGRESYGYTF. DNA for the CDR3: TGTGCCAGCAGCCAAGATTTGGGGAGGGAGTCCTATGGCTACACCTTC.

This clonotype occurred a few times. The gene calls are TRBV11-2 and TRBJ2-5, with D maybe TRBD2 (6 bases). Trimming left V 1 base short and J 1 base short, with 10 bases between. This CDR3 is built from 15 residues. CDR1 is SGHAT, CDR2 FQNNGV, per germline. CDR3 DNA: TGTGCCAGCAGCTTAGGGGCTAGCGCCCAAGAGACCCAGTACTTC. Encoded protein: CASSLGASAQETQYF.

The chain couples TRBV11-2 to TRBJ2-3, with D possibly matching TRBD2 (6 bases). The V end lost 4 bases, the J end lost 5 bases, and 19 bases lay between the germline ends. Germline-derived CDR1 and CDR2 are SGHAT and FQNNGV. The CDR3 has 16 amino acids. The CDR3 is CASSSPSSGRGDTQYF. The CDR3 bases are TGTGCCAGCAGCTCCCCGTCGAGCGGGCGAGGAGATACGCAGTATTTT.

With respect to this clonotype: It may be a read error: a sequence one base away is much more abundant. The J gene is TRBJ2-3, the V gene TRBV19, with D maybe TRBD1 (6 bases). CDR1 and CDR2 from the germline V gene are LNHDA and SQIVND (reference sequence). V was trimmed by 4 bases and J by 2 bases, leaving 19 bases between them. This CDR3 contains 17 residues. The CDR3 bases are TGTGCCAGTAGTACCCCCCGGACAGAGGGTATCACAGATACGCAGTATTTT. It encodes CASSTPRTEGITDTQYF.

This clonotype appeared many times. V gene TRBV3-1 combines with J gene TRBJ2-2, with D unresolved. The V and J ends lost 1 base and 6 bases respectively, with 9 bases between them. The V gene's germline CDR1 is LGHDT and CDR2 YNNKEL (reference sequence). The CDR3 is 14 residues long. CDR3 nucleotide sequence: TGTGCCAGCAGCCAAGGTCCGGCGTCCGGGGAGCTGTTTTTT. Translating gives CASSQGPASGELFF.

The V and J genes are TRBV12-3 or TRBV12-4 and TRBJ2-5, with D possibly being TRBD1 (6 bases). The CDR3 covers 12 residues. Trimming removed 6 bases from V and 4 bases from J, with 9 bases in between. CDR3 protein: CASSPGVETQYF. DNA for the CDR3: TGTGCCAGCAGCCCAGGGGTAGAGACCCAGTACTTC.

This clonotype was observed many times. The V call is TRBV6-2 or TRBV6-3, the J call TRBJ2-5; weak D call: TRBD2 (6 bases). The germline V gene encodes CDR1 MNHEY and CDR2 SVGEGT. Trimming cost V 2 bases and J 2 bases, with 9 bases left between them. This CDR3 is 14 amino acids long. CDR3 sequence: CASSYAGLQETQYF. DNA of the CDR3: TGTGCCAGCAGTTACGCGGGACTTCAAGAGACCCAGTACTTC.

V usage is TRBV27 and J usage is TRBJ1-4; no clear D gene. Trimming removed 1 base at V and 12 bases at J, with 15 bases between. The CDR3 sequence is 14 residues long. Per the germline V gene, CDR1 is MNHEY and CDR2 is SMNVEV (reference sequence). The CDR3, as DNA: TGTGCCAGCAGTTTATTCGGAGGAGAGGCGGAACTGTTTTTT. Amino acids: CASSLFGGEAELFF.

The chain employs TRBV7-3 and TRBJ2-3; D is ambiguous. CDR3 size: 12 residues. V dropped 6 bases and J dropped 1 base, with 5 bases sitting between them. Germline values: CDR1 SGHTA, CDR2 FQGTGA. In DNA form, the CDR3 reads TGTGCCAGCAGTCCGGGCACAGATACGCAGTATTTT. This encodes CASSPGTDTQYF.

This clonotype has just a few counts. The CDR3 protein is CASSRRAPQYF. In nucleotides, the CDR3 is TGTGCCAGCAGCCGCCGCGCGCCCCAGTACTTC. The rearrangement links TRBV6-2 or TRBV6-3 to TRBJ2-5, with no clear D. Germline values: CDR1 MNHEY, CDR2 SVGEGT. The CDR3 totals 11 residues. V was pared by 6 bases and J by 9 bases, with 11 bases between.

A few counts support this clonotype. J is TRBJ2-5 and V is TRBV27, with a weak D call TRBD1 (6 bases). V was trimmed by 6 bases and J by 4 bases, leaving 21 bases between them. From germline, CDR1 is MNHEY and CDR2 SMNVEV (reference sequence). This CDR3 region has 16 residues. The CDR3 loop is CASSEEQGLEGETQYF. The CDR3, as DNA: TGTGCCAGCAGCGAGGAACAGGGCCTCGAGGGAGAGACCCAGTACTTC.

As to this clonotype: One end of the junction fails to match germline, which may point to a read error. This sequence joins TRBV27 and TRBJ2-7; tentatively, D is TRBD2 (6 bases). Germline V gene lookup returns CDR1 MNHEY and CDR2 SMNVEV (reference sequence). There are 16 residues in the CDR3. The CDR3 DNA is TGTGCCAGCAGTCCCTGGTCCGGGGACTCGGGCCACGAGCAGTATTTC. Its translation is CASSPWSGDSGHEQYF.

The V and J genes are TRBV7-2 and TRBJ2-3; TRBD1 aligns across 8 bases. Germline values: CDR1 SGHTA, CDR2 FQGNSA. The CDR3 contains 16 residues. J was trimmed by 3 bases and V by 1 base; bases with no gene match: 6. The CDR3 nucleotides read TGTGCCAGCAGCTTAGATCAGGGGGCGCGTACAGATACGCAGTATTTT. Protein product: CASSLDQGARTDTQYF.